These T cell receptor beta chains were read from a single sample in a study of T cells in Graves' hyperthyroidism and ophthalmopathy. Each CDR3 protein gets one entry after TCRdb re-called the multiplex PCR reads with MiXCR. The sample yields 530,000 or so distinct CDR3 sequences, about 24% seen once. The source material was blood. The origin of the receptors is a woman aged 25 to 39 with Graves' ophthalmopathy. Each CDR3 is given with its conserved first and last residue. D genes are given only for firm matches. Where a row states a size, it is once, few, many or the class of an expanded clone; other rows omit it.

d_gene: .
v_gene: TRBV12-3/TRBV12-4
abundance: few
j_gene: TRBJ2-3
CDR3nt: TGTGCCAGCAGTTTCGGGGGGCGGACAGATACGCAGTATTTT
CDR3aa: CASSFGGRTDTQYF

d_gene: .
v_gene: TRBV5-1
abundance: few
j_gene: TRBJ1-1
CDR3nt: TGCGCCAGCAGCTACACCCAGGGGTCGAACACTGAAGCTTTCTTT
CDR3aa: CASSYTQGSNTEAFF

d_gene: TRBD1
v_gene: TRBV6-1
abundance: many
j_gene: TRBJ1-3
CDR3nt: TGTGCCAGCAGCTTCGCCGGGACAGGGGGAAACACCATATATTTT
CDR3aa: CASSFAGTGGNTIYF

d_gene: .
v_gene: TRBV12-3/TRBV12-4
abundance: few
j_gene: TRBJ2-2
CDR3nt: TGTGCCAGCAGTACGGGGGTCCGCACCGGGGAGCTGTTTTTT
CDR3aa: CASSTGVRTGELFF

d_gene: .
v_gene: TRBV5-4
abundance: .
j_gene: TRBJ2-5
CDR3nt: TGTGCCAGCAGCTTGGCTAGCAAGGAGACCCAGTACTTC
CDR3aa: CASSLASKETQYF

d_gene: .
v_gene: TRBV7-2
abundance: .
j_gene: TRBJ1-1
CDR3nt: TGTGTCAGCAGCCCGAACTGGGGGAACACTGAAGCTTTCTTT
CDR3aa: CVSSPNWGNTEAFF

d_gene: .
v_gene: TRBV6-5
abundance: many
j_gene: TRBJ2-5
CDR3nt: TGTGCCAGCAGTTACTCCTACATGGGGGCAGGGGCCCAGTACTTC
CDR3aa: CASSYSYMGAGAQYF

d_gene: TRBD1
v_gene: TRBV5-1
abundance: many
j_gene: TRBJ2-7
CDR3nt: TGCGCCAGCAGCTTGGGGGACAGGGGAGACGAGCAGTACTTC
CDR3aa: CASSLGDRGDEQYF

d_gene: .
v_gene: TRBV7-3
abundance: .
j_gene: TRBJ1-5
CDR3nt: TGTGCCAGCAGCAGCTTTCAGCCCCAGCATTTT
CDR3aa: CASSSFQPQHF

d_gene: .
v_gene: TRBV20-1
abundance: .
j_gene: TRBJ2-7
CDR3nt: TGCAGTGCTAGAATGCTAGGGGGCGAGCAGTACTTC
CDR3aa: CSARMLGGEQYF

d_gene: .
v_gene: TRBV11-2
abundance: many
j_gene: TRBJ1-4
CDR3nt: TGTGCCAGCAGACGCGGACACGGGGCGGGTGAAAAACTGTTTTTT
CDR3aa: CASRRGHGAGEKLFF

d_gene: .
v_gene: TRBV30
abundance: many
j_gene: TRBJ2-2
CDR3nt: TGTGCCTGGAGTGGGCTGGGGCTTGCCACCGGGGAGCTGTTTTTT
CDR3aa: CAWSGLGLATGELFF

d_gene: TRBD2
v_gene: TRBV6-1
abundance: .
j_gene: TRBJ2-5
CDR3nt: TGTGCCAGCAGTAGCGGACTAGCGGGGGGACTGTACCAAGAGACCCAGTACTTC
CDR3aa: CASSSGLAGGLYQETQYF

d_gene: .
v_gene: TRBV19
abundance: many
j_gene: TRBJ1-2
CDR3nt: TGTGCCAGTAGCCGCTGGGACACCCCTAACTATGGCTACACCTTC
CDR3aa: CASSRWDTPNYGYTF

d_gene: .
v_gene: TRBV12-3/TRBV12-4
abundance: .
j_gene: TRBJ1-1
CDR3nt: TGTGCCAGCACTATCGGGGGAGGCGTGAACACTGAAGCTTTCTTT
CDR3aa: CASTIGGGVNTEAFF

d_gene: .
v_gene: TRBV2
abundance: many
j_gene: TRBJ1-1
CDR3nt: TGTGCCAGCGCGAGGGGGGGCCCTGAAGCTTTCTTT
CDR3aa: CASARGGPEAFF

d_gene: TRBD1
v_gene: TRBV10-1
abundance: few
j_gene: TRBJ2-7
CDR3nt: TGCGCCAGCAGTGAGTTCCGGACAGGGGGTAAGAGCTACGAGCAGTACTTC
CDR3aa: CASSEFRTGGKSYEQYF

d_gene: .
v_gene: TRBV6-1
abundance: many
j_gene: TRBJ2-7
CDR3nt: TGTGCCACCGGGTCTAGAGAGCAGTACTTC
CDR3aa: CATGSREQYF

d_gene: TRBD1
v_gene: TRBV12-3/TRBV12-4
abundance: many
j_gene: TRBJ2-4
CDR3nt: TGTGCCAGCAGCCCCTGGGACAGTCTAGCCAAAAACATTCAGTACTTC
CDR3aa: CASSPWDSLAKNIQYF

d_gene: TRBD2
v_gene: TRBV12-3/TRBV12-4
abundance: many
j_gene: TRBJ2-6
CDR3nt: TGTGCCAGCAGTAGGACCGGGACTACTGGGGCCAACGTCCTGACTTTC
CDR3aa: CASSRTGTTGANVLTF

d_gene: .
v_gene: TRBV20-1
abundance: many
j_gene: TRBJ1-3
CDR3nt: TGCAGTGCTAGAGTTCGGTTAACTGGAAACACCATATATTTT
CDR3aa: CSARVRLTGNTIYF

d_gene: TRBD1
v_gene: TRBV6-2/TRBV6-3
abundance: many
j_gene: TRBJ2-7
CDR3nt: TGTGCCACCGGCCCACAGGGGGCTCGGTACGAGCAGTACTTC
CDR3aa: CATGPQGARYEQYF

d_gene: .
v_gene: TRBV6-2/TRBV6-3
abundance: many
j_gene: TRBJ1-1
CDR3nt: TGTGCCAGCAGTTACTCGACGGGGCAGAGGAGAAGGACTGAAGCTTTCTTT
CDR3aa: CASSYSTGQRRRTEAFF

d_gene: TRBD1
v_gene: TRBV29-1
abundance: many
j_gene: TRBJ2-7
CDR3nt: TGCAGCGTTCTTGGGACAGGGATTTCCTACGAGCAGTACTTC
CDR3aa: CSVLGTGISYEQYF

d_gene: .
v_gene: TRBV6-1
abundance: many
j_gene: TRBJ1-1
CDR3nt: TGTGCCAGTAATGGGCAGAAGAACACTGAAGCTTTCTTT
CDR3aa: CASNGQKNTEAFF

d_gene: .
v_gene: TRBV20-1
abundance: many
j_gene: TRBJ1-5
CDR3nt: TGCAGTGCCAGAGTCGACAGGCGGAATCAGCCCCAGCATTTT
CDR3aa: CSARVDRRNQPQHF

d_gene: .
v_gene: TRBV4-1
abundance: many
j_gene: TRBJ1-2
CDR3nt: TGCGCCAGCAGCCGGTTCGGGTCACACTATGGCTACACCTTC
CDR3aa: CASSRFGSHYGYTF

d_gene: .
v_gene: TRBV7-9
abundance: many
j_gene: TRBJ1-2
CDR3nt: TGTGCCAGCAGCCGAGGGGCAGGTGGTAACTATGGCTACACCTTC
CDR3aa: CASSRGAGGNYGYTF

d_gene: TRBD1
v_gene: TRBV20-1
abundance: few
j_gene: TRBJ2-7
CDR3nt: TGCAGTGCTAGAACCCGGACAGGCGGCTACGAGCAGTACTTC
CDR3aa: CSARTRTGGYEQYF

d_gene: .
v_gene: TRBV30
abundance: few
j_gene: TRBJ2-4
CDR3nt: TGTGCCTGGAGTGAGGCGTACATTCCAGGCAAAAACATTCAGTACTTC
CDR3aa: CAWSEAYIPGKNIQYF

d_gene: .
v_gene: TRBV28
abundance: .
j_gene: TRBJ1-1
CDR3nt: TGTGCCAGCAGTTTCGCGGGGGCCACTGAAGCTTTCTTT
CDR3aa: CASSFAGATEAFF

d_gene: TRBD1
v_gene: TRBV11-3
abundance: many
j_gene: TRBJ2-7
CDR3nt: TGTGCCAGCAGCTTTATTTGGGACAGCACCTACGAGCAGTACTTC
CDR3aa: CASSFIWDSTYEQYF

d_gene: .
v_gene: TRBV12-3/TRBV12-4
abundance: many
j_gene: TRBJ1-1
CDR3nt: TGTGCCAGCAGCTTGGGGGTAAAAACTGAAGCTTTCTTT
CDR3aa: CASSLGVKTEAFF

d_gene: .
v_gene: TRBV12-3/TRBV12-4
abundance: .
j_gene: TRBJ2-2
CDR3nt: TGTGCCAGCAGTTCTGATGGGATGGTCGGGGAGCTGTTTTTT
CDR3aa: CASSSDGMVGELFF

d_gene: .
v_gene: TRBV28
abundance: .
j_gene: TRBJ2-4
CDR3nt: TGTGCCAGCAGTCCCCTCATAGAGGCGGGCATTCAGTACTTC
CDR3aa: CASSPLIEAGIQYF

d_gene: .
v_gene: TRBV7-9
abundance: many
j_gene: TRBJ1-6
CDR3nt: TGTGCCAGCAGCTTACAGTCCGATTCACCCCTCCACTTT
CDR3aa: CASSLQSDSPLHF

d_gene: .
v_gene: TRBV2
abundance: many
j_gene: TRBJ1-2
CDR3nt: TGTGCCAGCAGTGTACAGGAGAACTATGGCTACACCTTC
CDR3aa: CASSVQENYGYTF

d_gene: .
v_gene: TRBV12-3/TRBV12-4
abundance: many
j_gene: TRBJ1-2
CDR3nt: TGTGCCAGCAGTGAAGGGGCTTTCTATGGCTACACCTTC
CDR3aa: CASSEGAFYGYTF

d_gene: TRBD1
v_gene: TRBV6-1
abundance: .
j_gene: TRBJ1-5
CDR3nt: TGTGCCAGCAGTGTTGTACTCGGGACAGGGGTTCAGCCCCAGCATTTT
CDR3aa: CASSVVLGTGVQPQHF

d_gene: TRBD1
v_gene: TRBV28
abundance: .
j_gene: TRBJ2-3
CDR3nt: TGTGCCACCGAGACCGGGACAGGGAGGAATACGCAGTATTTT
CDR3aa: CATETGTGRNTQYF

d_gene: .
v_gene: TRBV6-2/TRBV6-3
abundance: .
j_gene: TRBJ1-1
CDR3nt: TGTGCCAGCAAGGGGGGGCTCGGCGAGGGTGAAGCTTTCTTT
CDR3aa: CASKGGLGEGEAFF

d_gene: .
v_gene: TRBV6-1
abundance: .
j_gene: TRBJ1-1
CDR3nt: TGTGCCAGCAGTGACGGGGGGGTTAGGAGGAACACTGAAGCTTTCTTT
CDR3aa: CASSDGGVRRNTEAFF

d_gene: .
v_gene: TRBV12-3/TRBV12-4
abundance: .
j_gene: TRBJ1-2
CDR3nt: TGTGCCAGCAGCCAAGGACAGTTTGGCTACACCTTC
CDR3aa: CASSQGQFGYTF

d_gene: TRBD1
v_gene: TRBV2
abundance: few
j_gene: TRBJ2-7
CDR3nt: TGTGCCAGCAGTGAAGAGGGACAGGGGGAGTACTTC
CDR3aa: CASSEEGQGEYF